The clone carrying this TCR beta chain was seen at least ten times. Its antigen is as yet unknown. A single record per CDR3 protein comes from TCRdb applying MiXCR to the RT-PCR reads. The sample holds 500,000 to 750,000 distinct CDR3 sequences, 11% to 15% seen once. The record originates from a study of response to subunit inactivated influenza vaccine. Study-wide results and caveats: Only a handful of new T cells, the authors suggested, are recruited with each seasonal influenza vaccination.

The starting material was PBMCs from blood, obtained approximately 13 days after vaccination. This sequence was found in a man in his forties or fifties who received an inactivated influenza vaccine.

CDR3 amino acids: CASSLRTGPYNEQFF. The CDR3, as DNA: TGTGCCAGCAGTTTAAGGACGGGCCCCTACAATGAGCAGTTCTTC. The chain has TRBV28 and TRBJ2-1; no definite D call. Germline CDR1 MDHEN, CDR2 SYDVKM. The germline V and J ends were trimmed by 2 bases and 2 bases, with 10 bases remaining between them. CDR3 length equals 15 residues. Together with reference TRBV28 and TRBJ2-1, the CDR3 gives the full variable domain: DVKVTQSSRYLVKRTGEKVFLECVQDMDHENMFWYRQDPGLGLRLIYFSYDVKMKEKGDIPEGYSVSREKKERFSLILESASTNQTSMYLCASSLRTGPYNEQFFGPGTRLTVL.